The 9 T cell receptor beta chains below all came from one sample that was sequenced in a study of blood T cell repertoires in COVID-19 (TCRdb year 2020). Library prep was done by the immunoSEQ multiplex PCR assay. The table was pulled from immuneACCESS by TCRdb, which kept in-frame rearrangements only. Such tables lose some clones; where checked, under half of the loss comes from unresolved V genes, and the rest has no known cause. This sample has about 87,000 clones in its table, and around 85% of those were observed once. Approximately 3% of the sample is held by the ten biggest clonotypes. Sequences were obtained from peripheral blood. These receptor sequences come from a woman of 80 years or more with COVID-19, enrolled during active disease.

This chain links TRBV6-5 with TRBJ1-1; no firm D call. The CDR3 covers 11 residues. The V end lost 1 base, the J end lost 10 bases, and 7 bases lay between the germline ends. Per the germline V gene, CDR1 is MNHEY and CDR2 is SVGAGI. For the CDR3, the DNA is TGTGCCAGCAGTTACTTTGGAGTAGCTTTCTTT. This translates into CASSYFGVAFF.

This chain connects TRBV20-1 to TRBJ1-1; D uncertain. V gave up 3 bases and J gave up 1 base, with 12 bases separating them. From germline, CDR1 is DFQATT and CDR2 SNEGSKA (reference sequence). CDR3 length: 14 amino acids. The CDR3 DNA follows: TGCAGTGCTAGTTCCCAGGCGCGGAACACTGAAGCTTTCTTT. It codes for CSASSQARNTEAFF.

This clone has more than one count but fewer than ten. The chain is built from TRBV6-5 and TRBJ1-6; TRBD1 aligns across 9 bases. The CDR3 sequence is 14 residues long. Germline loops: CDR1 MNHEY, CDR2 SVGAGI. The V segment lost 4 bases and the J segment 9 bases; nucleotides outside the gene matches: 4. This CDR3 is CASSWDRETSPLHF. Here the CDR3 DNA reads TGTGCCAGCAGTTGGGACAGGGAAACTTCACCCCTCCACTTT.

The chain recombines TRBV7-2 with TRBJ2-1; D is ambiguous. The germline V and J ends were trimmed by 1 base and 7 bases, with 8 bases remaining between them. The germline V gene encodes CDR1 SGHTA and CDR2 FQGNSA. The CDR3 consists of 13 residues. DNA for the CDR3: TGTGCCAGCAGCTTAGATAGAGCGAATGAGCAGTTCTTC. This translates into CASSLDRANEQFF.

V is TRBV10-2 and J is TRBJ1-3, with D maybe TRBD1 (5 bases). The CDR3 consists of 14 residues. V was trimmed by 3 bases and J by 4 bases, leaving 10 bases between them. CDR1 is WSHSY and CDR2 is SAAADI in the germline V gene. The CDR3: CASSDREAGNTIYF. The DNA of the CDR3 is TGCGCCAGCAGTGACAGGGAGGCCGGAAACACCATATATTTT.

This rearrangement joins TRBV30 to TRBJ2-7; TRBD1 matches 12 bases. This CDR3 is built from 14 residues. The germline V gene encodes CDR1 GTSNPN and CDR2 SVGIG (reference sequence). With V trimmed by 2 bases and J by 7 bases, 6 bases remained unmatched. CDR3 coding DNA: TGTGCCTGGAGTAGGGACAGGGGGCTACGGGAGCAGTACTTC. This sequence encodes CAWSRDRGLREQYF.

This clone is a singleton in its sample. The chain couples TRBV10-3 to TRBJ2-5, with 9 bases lining up with TRBD2. V was clipped by 1 base and J by 5 bases; unmatched bases: 5. The CDR3 extends over 15 amino acids. The germline gives CDR1 ENHRY, CDR2 SYGVKD. The CDR3 reads CAISEFTSGWETQYF. In DNA, the CDR3 is TGTGCCATCAGTGAGTTCACTAGCGGGTGGGAGACCCAGTACTTC.

The V gene is TRBV5-4, the J gene TRBJ2-1; 12 bases are shared with TRBD2. The CDR3 consists of 16 residues. The ends lost 0 bases at V and 8 bases at J; junction bases unmatched: 6. Germline V gene data show CDR1 as SGHNT and CDR2 as YYREEE (reference sequence). CDR3 sequence reads: CASSLGGLAGSHEQFF. The CDR3 bases are TGTGCCAGCAGCTTGGGGGGACTAGCGGGTAGTCATGAGCAGTTCTTC.

The J gene is TRBJ1-1, the V gene TRBV30; D call uncertain. CDR1 is GTSNPN, CDR2 SVGIG, per germline (reference sequence). The length of the CDR3 is 15 residues. Trimming cost V 1 base and J 0 bases, with 12 bases left between them. CDR3 loop: CAWSERVLMNTEAFF. The DNA of the CDR3 is TGTGCCTGGAGTGAGAGGGTCCTAATGAACACTGAAGCTTTCTTT.